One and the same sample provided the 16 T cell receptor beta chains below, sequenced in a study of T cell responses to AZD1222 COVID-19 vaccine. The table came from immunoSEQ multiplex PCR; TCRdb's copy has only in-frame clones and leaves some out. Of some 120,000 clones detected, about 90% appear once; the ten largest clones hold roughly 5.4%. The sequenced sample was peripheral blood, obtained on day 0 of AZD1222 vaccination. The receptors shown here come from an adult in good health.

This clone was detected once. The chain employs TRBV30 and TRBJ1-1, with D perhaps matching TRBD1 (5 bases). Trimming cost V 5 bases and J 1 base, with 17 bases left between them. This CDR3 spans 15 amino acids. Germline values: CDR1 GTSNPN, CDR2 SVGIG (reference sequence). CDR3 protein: CAWDGDRGGNTEAFF. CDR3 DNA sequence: TGTGCCTGGGACGGTGACCGCGGGGGGAACACTGAAGCTTTCTTT. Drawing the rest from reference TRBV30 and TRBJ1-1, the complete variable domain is SQTIHQWPATLVQPVGSPLSLECTVEGTSNPNLYWYRQAAGRGLQLLFYSVGIGQISSEVPQNLSASRPQDRQFILSSKKLLLSDSGFYLCAWDGDRGGNTEAFFGQGTRLTVV.

The CDR3 sequence: CASSAGTGGPNYGYTF. In DNA form, the CDR3 reads TGTGCCAGCTCCGCCGGGACAGGGGGACCCAACTATGGCTACACCTTC. V gene TRBV18 combines with J gene TRBJ1-2; TRBD1 aligns across 11 bases. V lost 6 bases and J lost 2; bases outside the gene matches: 8. The germline V gene encodes CDR1 KGHSH and CDR2 LQKENI. The CDR3 covers 16 residues.

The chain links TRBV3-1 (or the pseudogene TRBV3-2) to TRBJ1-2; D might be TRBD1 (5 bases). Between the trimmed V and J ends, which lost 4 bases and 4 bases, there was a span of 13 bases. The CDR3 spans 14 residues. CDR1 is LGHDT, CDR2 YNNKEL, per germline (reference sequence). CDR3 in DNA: TGTGCCAGCAGCCTAGGGACGGGGAGCTATGGCTACACCTTC. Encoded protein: CASSLGTGSYGYTF.

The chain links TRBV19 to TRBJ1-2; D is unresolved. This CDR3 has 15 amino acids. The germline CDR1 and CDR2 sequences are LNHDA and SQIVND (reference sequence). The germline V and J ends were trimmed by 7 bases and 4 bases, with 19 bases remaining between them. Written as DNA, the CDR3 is TGTGCCAGTACCCGTGAGGCCAGTCTGAGCTATGGCTACACCTTC. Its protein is CASTREASLSYGYTF. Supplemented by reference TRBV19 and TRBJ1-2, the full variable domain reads DGGITQSPKYLFRKEGQNVTLSCEQNLNHDAMYWYRQDPGQGLRLIYYSQIVNDFQKGDIAEGYSVSREKKESFPLTVTSAQKNPTAFYLCASTREASLSYGYTFGSGTRLTVV.

CDR3 DNA: TGTGCCAGCAGCCCGGAGCAACATGGCTACACCTTC. Amino acids: CASSPEQHGYTF. The chain uses TRBV7-9 and TRBJ1-2; D is ambiguous. Germline CDR1 reads SEHNR; CDR2 reads FQNEAQ (reference sequence). With 5 bases removed from V and 6 bases from J, the gap between germline ends came to 10 bases. The CDR3 sequence is 12 residues long.

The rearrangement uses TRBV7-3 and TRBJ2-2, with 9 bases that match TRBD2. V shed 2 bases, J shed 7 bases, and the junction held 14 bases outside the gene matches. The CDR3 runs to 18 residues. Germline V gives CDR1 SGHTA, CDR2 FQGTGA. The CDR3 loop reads CASSLYPVAGGLGGELFF. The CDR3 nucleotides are TGTGCCAGCAGCTTATATCCCGTTGCGGGAGGGCTCGGCGGGGAGCTGTTTTTT.

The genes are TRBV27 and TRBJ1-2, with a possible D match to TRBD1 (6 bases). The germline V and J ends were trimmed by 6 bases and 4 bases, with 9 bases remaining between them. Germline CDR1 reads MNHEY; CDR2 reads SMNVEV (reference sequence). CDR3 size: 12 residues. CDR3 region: CASRQGGYGYTF. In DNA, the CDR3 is TGTGCCAGCAGACAGGGAGGCTATGGCTACACCTTC.

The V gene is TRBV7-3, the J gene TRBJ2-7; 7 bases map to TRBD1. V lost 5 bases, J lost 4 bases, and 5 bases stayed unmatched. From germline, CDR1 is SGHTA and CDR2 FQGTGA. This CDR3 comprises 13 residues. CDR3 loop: CASSRGTVYEQYF. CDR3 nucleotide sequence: TGTGCCAGCAGCAGAGGGACAGTTTACGAGCAGTACTTC.

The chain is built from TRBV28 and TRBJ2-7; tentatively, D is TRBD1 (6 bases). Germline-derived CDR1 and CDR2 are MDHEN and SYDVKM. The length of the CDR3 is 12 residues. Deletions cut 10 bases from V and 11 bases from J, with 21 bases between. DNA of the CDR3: TGTGCCACCCTTCTCCCTTCAGGGGAAAAGTACTTC. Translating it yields CATLLPSGEKYF.

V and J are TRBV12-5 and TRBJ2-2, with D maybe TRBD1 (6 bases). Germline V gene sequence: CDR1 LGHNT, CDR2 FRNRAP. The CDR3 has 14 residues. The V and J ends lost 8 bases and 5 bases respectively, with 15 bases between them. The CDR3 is CASTNLGGTGELFF. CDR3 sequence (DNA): TGTGCTAGTACTAACCTAGGGGGTACCGGGGAGCTGTTTTTT.

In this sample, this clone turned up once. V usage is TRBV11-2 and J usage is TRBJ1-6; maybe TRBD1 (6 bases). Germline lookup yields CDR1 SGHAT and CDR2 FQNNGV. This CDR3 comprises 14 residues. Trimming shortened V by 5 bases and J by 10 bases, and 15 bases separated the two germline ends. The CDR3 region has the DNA TGTGCCAGCAGCCTCAGGAGGGGGGGGTCACCCCTCCACTTT. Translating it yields CASSLRRGGSPLHF.

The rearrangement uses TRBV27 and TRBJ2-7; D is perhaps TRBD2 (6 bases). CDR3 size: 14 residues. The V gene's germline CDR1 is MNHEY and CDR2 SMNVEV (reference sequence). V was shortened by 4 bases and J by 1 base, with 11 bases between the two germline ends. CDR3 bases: TGTGCCAGCAGTTCCGGTAGCGGTTCCTACGAGCAGTACTTC. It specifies CASSSGSGSYEQYF.

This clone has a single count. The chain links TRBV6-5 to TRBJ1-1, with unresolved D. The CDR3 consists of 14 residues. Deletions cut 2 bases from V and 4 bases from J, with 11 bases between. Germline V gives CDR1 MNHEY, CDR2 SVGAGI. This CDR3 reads CASSYTAVGTEAFF. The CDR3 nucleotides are TGTGCCAGCAGTTACACAGCCGTGGGCACTGAAGCTTTCTTT.

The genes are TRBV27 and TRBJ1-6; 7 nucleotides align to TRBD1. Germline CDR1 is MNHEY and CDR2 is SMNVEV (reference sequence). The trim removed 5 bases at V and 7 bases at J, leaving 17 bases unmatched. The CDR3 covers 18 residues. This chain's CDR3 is CASSPRIDRVGRNSPLHF. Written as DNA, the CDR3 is TGTGCCAGCAGTCCCCGAATAGACAGGGTGGGAAGAAATTCACCCCTCCACTTT.

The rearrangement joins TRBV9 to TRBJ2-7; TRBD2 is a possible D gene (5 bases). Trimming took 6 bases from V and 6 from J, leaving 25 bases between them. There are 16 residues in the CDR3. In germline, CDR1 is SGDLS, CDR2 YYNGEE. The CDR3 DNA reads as TGTGCCAGCACAGAAAATTTTCTAGCTTCCCCGGGCGAGCAGTACTTC. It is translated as CASTENFLASPGEQYF.

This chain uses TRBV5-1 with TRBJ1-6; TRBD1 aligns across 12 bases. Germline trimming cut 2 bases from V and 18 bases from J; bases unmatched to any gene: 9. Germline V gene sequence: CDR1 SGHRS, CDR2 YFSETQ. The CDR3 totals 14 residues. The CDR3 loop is CASSFGTGGAGAHF. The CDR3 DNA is TGCGCCAGCAGCTTCGGGACAGGGGGCGCAGGGGCCCACTTT.